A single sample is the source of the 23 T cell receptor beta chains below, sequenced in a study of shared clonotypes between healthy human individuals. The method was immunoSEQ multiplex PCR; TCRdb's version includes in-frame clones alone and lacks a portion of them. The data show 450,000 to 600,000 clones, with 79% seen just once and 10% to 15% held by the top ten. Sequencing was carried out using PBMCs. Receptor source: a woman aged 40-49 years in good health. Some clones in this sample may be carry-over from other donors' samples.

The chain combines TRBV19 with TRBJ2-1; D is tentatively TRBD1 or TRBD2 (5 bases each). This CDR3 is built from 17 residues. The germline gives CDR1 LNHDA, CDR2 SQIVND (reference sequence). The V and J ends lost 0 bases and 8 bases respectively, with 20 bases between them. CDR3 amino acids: CASSIDGTRRWLDEQFF. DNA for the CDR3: TGTGCCAGTAGTATAGACGGGACGAGGCGGTGGTTGGATGAGCAGTTCTTC.

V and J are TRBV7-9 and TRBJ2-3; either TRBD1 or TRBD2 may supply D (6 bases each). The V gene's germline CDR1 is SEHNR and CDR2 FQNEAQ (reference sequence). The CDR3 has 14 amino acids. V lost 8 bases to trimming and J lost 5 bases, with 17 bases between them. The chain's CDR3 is CASSLPGGRDTQYF. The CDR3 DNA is TGTGCCAGCTCCCTTCCTGGGGGGCGAGATACGCAGTATTTT.

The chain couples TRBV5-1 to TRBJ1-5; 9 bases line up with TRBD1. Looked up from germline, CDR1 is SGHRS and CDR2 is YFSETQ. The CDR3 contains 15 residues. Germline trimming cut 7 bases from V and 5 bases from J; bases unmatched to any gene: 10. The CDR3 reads CASAEGDRDDQPQHF. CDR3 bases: TGCGCCAGCGCTGAGGGGGACAGGGACGATCAGCCCCAGCATTTT.

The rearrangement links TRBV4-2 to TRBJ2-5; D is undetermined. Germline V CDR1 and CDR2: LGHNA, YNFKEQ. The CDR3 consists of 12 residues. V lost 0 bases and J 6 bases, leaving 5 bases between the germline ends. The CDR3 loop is CASSQDGQTQYF. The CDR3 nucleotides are TGTGCCAGCAGCCAAGACGGACAGACCCAGTACTTC.

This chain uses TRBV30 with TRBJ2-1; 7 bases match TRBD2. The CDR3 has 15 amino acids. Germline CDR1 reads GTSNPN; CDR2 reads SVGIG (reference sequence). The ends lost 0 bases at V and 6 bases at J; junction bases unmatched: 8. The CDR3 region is CAWSVRLGTINEQFF. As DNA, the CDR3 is TGTGCCTGGAGTGTACGTCTAGGGACTATCAATGAGCAGTTCTTC.

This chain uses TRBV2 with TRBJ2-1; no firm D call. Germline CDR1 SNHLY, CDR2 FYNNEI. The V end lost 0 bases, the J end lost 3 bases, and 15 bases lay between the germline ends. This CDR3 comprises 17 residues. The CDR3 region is CASSEAGWVKNYNEQFF. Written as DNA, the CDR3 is TGTGCCAGCAGTGAAGCGGGGTGGGTAAAAAACTACAATGAGCAGTTCTTC.

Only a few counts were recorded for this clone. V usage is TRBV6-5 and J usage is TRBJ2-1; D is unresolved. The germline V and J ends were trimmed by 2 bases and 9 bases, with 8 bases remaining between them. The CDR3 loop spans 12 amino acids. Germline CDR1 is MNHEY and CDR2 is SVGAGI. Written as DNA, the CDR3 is TGTGCCAGCAGTTACGGCTTGGGTGAGCAGTTCTTC. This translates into CASSYGLGEQFF.

The CDR3 spells CASSESGRLAKNIQYF. The CDR3 DNA reads TGTGCCAGCAGTGAGTCGGGGAGACTAGCCAAAAACATTCAGTACTTC. The chain uses TRBV2 and TRBJ2-4; D might be TRBD2 (5 bases). Germline V CDR1 and CDR2: SNHLY, FYNNEI. Deletions cut 3 bases from V and 0 bases from J, with 12 bases between. The CDR3 runs to 16 residues. Supplemented by reference TRBV2 and TRBJ2-4, the full variable domain reads EPEVTQTPSHQVTQMGQEVILRCVPISNHLYFYWYRQILGQKVEFLVSFYNNEISEKSEIFDDQFSVERPDGSNFTLKIRSTKLEDSAMYFCASSESGRLAKNIQYFGAGTRLSVL.

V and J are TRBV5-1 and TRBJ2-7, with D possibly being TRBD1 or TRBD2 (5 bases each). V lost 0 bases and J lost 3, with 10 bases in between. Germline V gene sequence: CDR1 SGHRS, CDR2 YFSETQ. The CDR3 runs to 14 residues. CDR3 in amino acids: CASSLGRDHYEQYF. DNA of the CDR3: TGCGCCAGCAGCTTGGGTAGGGACCACTACGAGCAGTACTTC.

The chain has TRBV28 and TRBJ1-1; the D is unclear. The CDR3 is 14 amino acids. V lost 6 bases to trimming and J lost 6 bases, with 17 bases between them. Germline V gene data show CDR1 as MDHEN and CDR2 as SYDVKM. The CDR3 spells CASRRRPPRSEAFF. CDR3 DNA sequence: TGTGCCAGCAGACGGAGACCCCCGAGGTCTGAAGCTTTCTTT.

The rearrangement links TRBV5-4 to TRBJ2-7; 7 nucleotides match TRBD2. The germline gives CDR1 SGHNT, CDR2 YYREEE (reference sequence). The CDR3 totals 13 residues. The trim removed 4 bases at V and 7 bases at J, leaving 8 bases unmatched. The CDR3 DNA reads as TGTGCCAGCAGCAGGTTAGCGGGTAGTGAGCAGTACTTC. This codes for CASSRLAGSEQYF.

CDR3 region: CSVEDRRVGLSDTEAFF. The CDR3 DNA reads TGCAGCGTTGAAGATCGTCGGGTAGGGCTTTCGGACACTGAAGCTTTCTTT. The chain uses TRBV29-1 and TRBJ1-1; D unclear. Trimming removed 0 bases from V and 3 bases from J, with 20 bases in between. Germline values: CDR1 SQVTM, CDR2 ANQGSEA. The CDR3 is made up of 17 amino acids.

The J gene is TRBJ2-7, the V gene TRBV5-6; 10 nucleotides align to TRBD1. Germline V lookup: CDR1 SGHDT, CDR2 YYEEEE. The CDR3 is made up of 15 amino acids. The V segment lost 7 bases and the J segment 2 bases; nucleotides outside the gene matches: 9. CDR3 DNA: TGTGCCAGCGCTTTGCAGGGACAGGGGACCTACGAGCAGTACTTC. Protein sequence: CASALQGQGTYEQYF.

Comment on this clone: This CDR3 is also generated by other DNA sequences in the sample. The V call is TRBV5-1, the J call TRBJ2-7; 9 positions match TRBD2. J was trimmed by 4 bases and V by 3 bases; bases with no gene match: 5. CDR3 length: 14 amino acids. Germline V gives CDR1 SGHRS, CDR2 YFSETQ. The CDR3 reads CASSSGTSLYEQYF. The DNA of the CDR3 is TGCGCCAGCAGCTCCGGGACTAGCTTATACGAGCAGTACTTC.

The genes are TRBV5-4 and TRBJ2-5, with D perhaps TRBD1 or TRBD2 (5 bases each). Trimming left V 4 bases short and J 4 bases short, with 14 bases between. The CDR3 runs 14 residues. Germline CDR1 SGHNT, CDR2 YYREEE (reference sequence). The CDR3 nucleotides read TGTGCCAGCAGCCTCCCAGGGAGCGGAGAGACCCAGTACTTC. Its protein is CASSLPGSGETQYF. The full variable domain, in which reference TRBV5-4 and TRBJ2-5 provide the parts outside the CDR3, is ETGVTQSPTHLIKTRGQQVTLRCSSQSGHNTVSWYQQALGQGPQFIFQYYREEENGRGNFPPRFSGLQFPNYSSELNVNALELDDSALYLCASSLPGSGETQYFGPGTRLLVL.

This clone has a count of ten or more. The chain's CDR3 is CASSPPWTGSSYNEQFF. The CDR3, as DNA: TGTGCCAGCTCACCACCCTGGACAGGGAGCTCCTACAATGAGCAGTTCTTC. The chain combines TRBV18 with TRBJ2-1; the match to TRBD1 covers 8 bases. CDR1 is KGHSH, CDR2 LQKENI, per germline. V lost 0 bases, J lost 0 bases, and 4 bases stayed unmatched. The CDR3 is made up of 17 amino acids.

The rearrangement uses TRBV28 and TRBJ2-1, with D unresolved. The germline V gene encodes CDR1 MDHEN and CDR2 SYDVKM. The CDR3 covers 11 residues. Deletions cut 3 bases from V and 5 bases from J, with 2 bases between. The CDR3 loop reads CASSLDNEQFF. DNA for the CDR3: TGTGCCAGCAGTTTGGACAATGAGCAGTTCTTC.

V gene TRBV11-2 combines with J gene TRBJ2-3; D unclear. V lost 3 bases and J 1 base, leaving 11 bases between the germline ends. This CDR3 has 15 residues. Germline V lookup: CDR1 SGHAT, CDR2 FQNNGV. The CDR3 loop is CASSLGASRTDTQYF. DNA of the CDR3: TGTGCCAGCAGCTTGGGTGCCTCCCGCACAGATACGCAGTATTTT.

The CDR3 loop reads CAWSARASMTEAFF. For the CDR3, the DNA is TGTGCCTGGAGCGCCCGGGCCTCAATGACTGAAGCTTTCTTT. The chain combines TRBV30 with TRBJ1-1; no firm D call. CDR3 length equals 14 residues. V was cut by 3 bases and J by 5 bases, with 16 bases left in between. Germline V gene sequence: CDR1 GTSNPN, CDR2 SVGIG (reference sequence).

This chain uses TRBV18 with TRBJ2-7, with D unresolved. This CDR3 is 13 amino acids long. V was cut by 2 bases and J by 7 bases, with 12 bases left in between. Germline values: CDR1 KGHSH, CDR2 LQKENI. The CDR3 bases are TGTGCCAGCTCACCAACTTTCGGCGGAGAGCAGTACTTC. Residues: CASSPTFGGEQYF.

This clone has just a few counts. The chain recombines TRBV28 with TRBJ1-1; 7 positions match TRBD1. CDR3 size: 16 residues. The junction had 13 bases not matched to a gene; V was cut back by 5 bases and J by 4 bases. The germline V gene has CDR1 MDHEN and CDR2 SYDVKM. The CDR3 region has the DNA TGTGCCAGCAGTCCCGGGGAGGGGGCGCGAAGCACTGAAGCTTTCTTT. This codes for CASSPGEGARSTEAFF.

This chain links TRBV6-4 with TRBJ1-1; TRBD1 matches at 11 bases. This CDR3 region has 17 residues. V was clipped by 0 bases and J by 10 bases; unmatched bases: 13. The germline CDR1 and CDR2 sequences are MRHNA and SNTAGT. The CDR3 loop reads CASSDSPGTGGRGGAFF. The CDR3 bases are TGTGCCAGCAGTGACTCCCCCGGGACAGGGGGGAGAGGTGGAGCTTTCTTT.

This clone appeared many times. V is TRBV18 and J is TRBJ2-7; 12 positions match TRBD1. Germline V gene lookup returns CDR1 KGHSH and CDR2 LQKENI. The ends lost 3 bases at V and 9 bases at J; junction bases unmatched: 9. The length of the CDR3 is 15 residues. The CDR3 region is CASSPPGQGAQVQYF. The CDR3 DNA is TGTGCCAGCTCACCGCCGGGACAGGGGGCCCAGGTGCAGTACTTC.